This T cell receptor beta chain is from a study of OX40 agonist ivuxolimab in advanced cancers. Study-level background: Ivuxolimab, which targeted the costimulatory receptor OX40 (CD134), was an agonistic, fully human IgG2 monoclonal antibody. Of the roughly 52 patients in dose escalation, around 19 had hepatocellular carcinoma, about 15 had melanoma, 9 had renal cell carcinoma and 9 had head and neck cancer. A male proportion of around 81% and a mean age of around 60 years, ranging from about 23 to 90, were recorded for the dose-escalation cohort. The monotherapy dose-escalation portion (N ≈ 57 patients) of the phase I ivuxolimab trial is reported in the paper. Intravenous ivuxolimab was administered to patients every 2 weeks at six dose levels: 0.01, 0.1, 0.3, 1.5, 3 and 10 mg/kg. Partial responses occurred in three dose-escalation patients, of whom one had hepatocellular carcinoma and two had cutaneous melanoma. Peripheral TCRbeta sequencing aimed to test whether ivuxolimab altered TCR sequence diversity and caused clonal T-cell expansion. Prior anti-PD-1, anti-PD-L1 or anti-CTLA-4 therapy was permitted, and checkpoint inhibitors had been received by 40% to 50% of dose-escalation patients. The paper's findings and limits, for the study overall: Low levels of normalized T-cell clonal expansion were also seen in some patients who did not respond. At doses of 0.1 to 3.0 mg/kg, clonal expansion of both CD4+ and CD8+ blood T cells was observed from baseline to week 6. After ivuxolimab, expanded clones were on average more numerous among CD8+ T cells than among CD4+ T cells. In the 0.1-3.0 mg/kg groups, partial responders were among the patients with the lowest normalized peripheral clonal expansion, particularly in CD8+ T cells. Which antigens the clonally expanded peripheral T cells were specific for was not determined.

Patients with autoimmune disease history or receiving systemic immunosuppression were excluded from the trial. Peripheral blood for TCR sequencing was collected from all dose cohorts at baseline, on cycle 4 day 1, and on cycle 7 day 1. Samples came from an open-label, multicenter, first-in-human phase I dose-escalation trial of ivuxolimab. Adults with locally advanced or metastatic head and neck squamous cell, hepatocellular, melanoma or renal cell carcinoma were enrolled in the trial. CD4+ and CD8+ T cells were sorted separately from peripheral blood before TCR sequencing. A remark on this clone: There is no known antigen for this receptor. Per-base qualities were not stored, and no clone one base away is much larger.

To sequence the TCRbeta CDR3 region, genomic DNA was isolated from the sorted cells. The immunoSEQ Assay was used for sequencing of TCRbeta CDR3 regions. TCRdb obtained this table from immuneACCESS and retained in-frame rearrangements with V and J assigned. These tables miss some clones; where compared with another copy, unresolved V genes account for less than half of the shortfall, and the remainder is unexplained. This sample is represented by under 70,000 clones; around 90% of them were singletons. In total, the top ten clones hold just over 2% of the sample. The germline V gene specifies SGHDN as CDR1 and FVKESK as CDR2. The CDR3 goes from the cysteine to the phenylalanine over 14 residues. Only the CDR3 DNA stays, 42 bases, in frame from base 1. Trimming removed 1 base from V and 8 bases from J, leaving 13 bases between the germline ends.

Sequencing used CD4+ or CD8+ T cells sorted from blood, obtained in a trial of the OX40 agonist ivuxolimab. This receptor was obtained from an adult with an advanced solid tumor such as melanoma, head and neck, liver or kidney cancer. Recombination connected TRBV14 to TRBJ2-3, with no reliable assignment of the D segment. The DNA is TGTGCCAGCAGCCAAGGCCTAGTATTGGGTACGCAGTATTTT. This sequence encodes CASSQGLVLGTQYF.